Below, one T cell receptor (beta chain) is given with its context. The antigen is unknown. The entry originates in a study of post-analysis software for immune sequencing data. Study-wide context: Patients had relapsing-remitting, secondary progressive or progressive-relapsing multiple sclerosis; some lacked subtype. Overall study findings and caveats: TRBV segments more frequent in patients than in controls numbered a few and included TRBV5-6, TRBV5-1 and TRBV20-1. With F measure, samples from one preparation batch clustered together strongly. The normalized Chao1 diversity of multiple sclerosis patients was significantly lower than that of controls.

This CDR3 has 18 amino acids. From germline, CDR1 is SNHLY and CDR2 FYNNEI. The V gene lost 1 base and the J gene lost 0 bases, with 19 bases spanning the gap. Researchers reported that TCR beta cDNA libraries carried unique molecular identifiers. It was from approximately 0.91 to 9.4 million T cells that some 500,000 cDNA molecules came. TCRdb processed the PCR reads anew with MiXCR; each CDR3 protein has one entry. The sample lists about 820,000 distinct CDR3 sequences, 53% occurring once. The receptor's source is a girl between 10 and 17 years old with multiple sclerosis. The chain couples TRBV2 to TRBJ2-7; a possible D gene is TRBD1 (6 bases). Material for sequencing was blood. CDR3 nucleotides: TGTGCCAGCAGTGAAGGGTTCCCTGGGCAGGGGAGCTCCTACGAGCAGTACTTC. It yields the protein CASSEGFPGQGSSYEQYF.